This T cell receptor beta chain is from a study of CD8 T cells in Susac syndrome (dated by TCRdb to about 2019). Notes on the research overall: Of the Susac syndrome patients who were sequenced, under 10 were in clinical remission while roughly six had clinically active disease. At the time of blood withdrawal, Susac syndrome patients were either therapy-naive, taking corticosteroids (with some also receiving IVIg), or on IVIg alone. The study used repertoire sequencing to test whether antigen drove CD8+ T cell activation and differentiation in Susac syndrome. The clonality of the CD8+ T cell repertoire was compared across more than 9 healthy donors, 14 Susac syndrome patients and around 16 multiple sclerosis patients. Broader findings and caveats from the paper: CD8+ repertoires in Susac syndrome showed clonal expansion, which was highest in CD8+ TEMRA cells and was greater in clinically active patients than in remitting patients. Roughly 15 and five Susac-specific public clones were found in the total CD8+ and CD8+ TEMRA repertoires, respectively. The number of individuals in the TCR sequencing and HLA analysis was acknowledged as relatively small.

About this clonotype: The antigen this receptor binds is unknown. There are no base qualities to consult, and no much larger clone falls within one base.

RNA was extracted using the RNeasy kit, and roughly 0.5 to 1 microgram was reverse transcribed with random hexamers. TCR beta CDR3 regions were amplified with the immunoSEQ multiplex PCR assay covering 54 Vbeta and 13 Jbeta segments. Bias from PCR amplification was corrected by using a synthetic template baseline for primer optimization and for computational correction. The paper's data handling went like this. Reads were annotated to V, D and J genes per IMGT and analyzed with immunoSEQ Analyzer, keeping only productive sequences. To calculate clonality, Shannon entropy was normalized by log2 of the number of productive unique sequences and then subtracted from one. For each patient and control, public and private clones were evaluated among the 100 most prevalent clones. Clones were defined as Susac-specific when absent from the healthy and MS cohorts, from about a thousand published viral clones and from other ImmuneACCESS disease sequences. TCRdb reprocessed the public reads (quality trimming at Q25 with fastp, clone calling with MiXCR) and kept in-frame beta chains. Each CDR3 protein appears once, grouped with its most common genes and DNA. The V and J calls and clone size are TCRdb's, not the authors'. This sample holds 70,000 to 100,000 distinct CDR3 sequences; roughly 96% were observed only once. The ten largest clonotypes hold more than 0.35% of the sample.

From the cysteine up to the phenylalanine, the CDR3 has a length of 16 residues. The only DNA kept is the CDR3, 48 bases in frame from the first base. CDR1 LNHNV and CDR2 YYDKDF are derived from the germline V gene (reference sequence). V loses 0 bases, J loses 0 bases, and the germline ends lie 9 bases apart. Peripheral blood CD8+ and CD4+ T cells from healthy donors, Susac syndrome patients and multiple sclerosis patients were profiled using high-throughput TCR beta sequencing. The Susac syndrome patients fulfilled recently defined diagnostic criteria for either definite or probable disease. Bulk CD8+ and CD4+ T cells were purified by magnetic negative isolation, whereas CD8+ TEMRA cells were enriched by FACS. Blood was drawn into EDTA tubes, processed within 24 hours, and PBMCs were isolated by density gradient centrifugation. PBMCs intended for TCR sequencing were cryopreserved in liquid nitrogen and thawed later in a water bath at 37 degrees C. A purity of at least 90% was achieved for sorted or isolated CD4+, CD8+ and CD8+ TEMRA cells.

Material for sequencing was CD8+ T cells from PBMCs. The chain is assembled from TRBV15 and TRBJ1-5; the D gene is not confidently resolved. The TCR was taken from a human donor with Susac syndrome. The base sequence is TGTGCCACCAGCAGAGATGGAGGATATAGCAATCAGCCCCAGCATTTT. Translated, it gives CATSRDGGYSNQPQHF.